The 7 T cell receptor beta chains below come from one sample, sequenced in a study of T cell responses to AZD1222 COVID-19 vaccine. Profiling relied on immunoSEQ multiplex PCR, and the TCRdb table lists in-frame clones only, not all of them. Of 150,000 to 200,000 clones in the sample, 85% to 90% are singletons; the top ten hold approximately 0.49%. Here the sequenced sample was peripheral blood, taken on day 0 of AZD1222 vaccination. The source of these receptors is an adult in good health.

The chain couples TRBV6-5 to TRBJ1-2, with a weak D call TRBD1 (6 bases). This CDR3 contains 13 residues. The germline V and J ends were trimmed by 0 bases and 10 bases, with 12 bases remaining between them. CDR1 and CDR2 from the germline V gene are MNHEY and SVGAGI. CDR3 in amino acids: CASSYSETGPYTF. The CDR3 nucleotides are TGTGCCAGCAGTTACTCCGAGACAGGCCCCTACACCTTC.

The rearrangement links TRBV12-5 to TRBJ2-7; TRBD2 aligns across 8 bases. The length of the CDR3 is 16 residues. The V segment lost 7 bases and the J segment 0 bases; nucleotides outside the gene matches: 11. Germline V CDR1 and CDR2: LGHNT, FRNRAP. CDR3 in amino acids: CASARDSGIPSYEQYF. CDR3 nucleotide sequence: TGTGCTAGTGCGCGTGATAGCGGGATACCCTCCTACGAGCAGTACTTC.

The V and J genes are TRBV18 and TRBJ2-5; no clear D gene. Germline V lookup: CDR1 KGHSH, CDR2 LQKENI. Trimming shortened V by 3 bases and J by 5 bases, and 13 bases separated the two germline ends. The CDR3 spans 14 residues. The CDR3 loop reads CASSPVQSAETQYF. In DNA form, the CDR3 reads TGTGCCAGCTCACCTGTACAGAGCGCTGAGACCCAGTACTTC.

This chain joins TRBV9 and TRBJ2-1, with 7 bases that match TRBD2. The length of the CDR3 is 13 residues. Germline V gene sequence: CDR1 SGDLS, CDR2 YYNGEE. V lost 6 bases, J lost 4 bases, and 4 bases stayed unmatched. This CDR3 reads CASTQRGYNEQFF. In DNA, the CDR3 is TGTGCCAGCACCCAGCGGGGATACAATGAGCAGTTCTTC. Full variable domain (remainder filled in from reference TRBV9 and TRBJ2-1): DSGVTQTPKHLITATGQRVTLRCSPRSGDLSVYWYQQSLDQGLQFLIQYYNGEERAKGNILERFSAQQFPDLHSELNLSSLELGDSALYFCASTQRGYNEQFFGPGTRLTVL.

This rearrangement joins TRBV28 to TRBJ2-3; 8 bases line up with TRBD1. There are 13 residues in the CDR3. Per germline, CDR1 MDHEN and CDR2 SYDVKM. V trimming: 9 bases; J trimming: 0 bases; junction bases outside the gene matches: 2. The CDR3 nucleotides are TGTGCCAGTACAGGGGGGAGCACAGATACGCAGTATTTT. This gives the protein CASTGGSTDTQYF.

V gene TRBV7-9 combines with J gene TRBJ2-6, with D perhaps TRBD1 (5 bases). The germline V gene encodes CDR1 SEHNR and CDR2 FQNEAQ (reference sequence). The CDR3 is made up of 19 amino acids. V lost 3 bases and J 2 bases, leaving 20 bases between the germline ends. The DNA for the CDR3 is TGTGCCAGCAGCTTCCTAGAGCACAGGTTCGTGGCTGGGGCCAACGTCCTGACTTTC. It codes for CASSFLEHRFVAGANVLTF.

This chain connects TRBV5-1 to TRBJ2-1; the match to TRBD1 covers 7 bases. Germline V gene lookup returns CDR1 SGHRS and CDR2 YFSETQ. The CDR3 has 14 amino acids. After removal of 2 bases from V and 5 bases from J, the junction contained 4 bases not matched to a gene. CDR3 bases: TGCGCCAGCAGCTTACGACAGGGAGACAATGAGCAGTTCTTC. Its translation: CASSLRQGDNEQFF.